This TCR beta chain came from a study of shared clonotypes between healthy human individuals. Study-level information: There were three CD4 naive, three CD4 memory, two CD8 naive and one CD8 memory plates per donor. Study-level points and caveats: Naive subsets typically showed greater estimated richness than memory subsets.

As regards this clone: Its target is unknown.

The CDR3 sequence is 18 residues long. V shed 5 bases and J shed 2 bases, with 22 bases lying between them. Germline-derived CDR1 and CDR2 are MNHEY and SMNVEV (reference sequence). The method was immunoSEQ multiplex PCR; TCRdb's version includes in-frame clones alone and lacks a portion of them. Of 2.3 million or so clones in the sample, about 92% were seen once. The sample consisted of naive CD4+ T cells from PBMCs. Stated subset: CD45RA+ positively selected. The receptor comes from a man aged 18 to 30 in good health. Some clones in this sample may be carry-over from other donors' samples. This chain joins TRBV27 and TRBJ1-5, with D tentatively TRBD1 (6 bases). The CDR3 region has the DNA TGTGCCAGCAGTCTGCGGGTTCAGGGGCTGGGGGGCAATCAGCCCCAGCATTTT. The encoded protein is CASSLRVQGLGGNQPQHF.